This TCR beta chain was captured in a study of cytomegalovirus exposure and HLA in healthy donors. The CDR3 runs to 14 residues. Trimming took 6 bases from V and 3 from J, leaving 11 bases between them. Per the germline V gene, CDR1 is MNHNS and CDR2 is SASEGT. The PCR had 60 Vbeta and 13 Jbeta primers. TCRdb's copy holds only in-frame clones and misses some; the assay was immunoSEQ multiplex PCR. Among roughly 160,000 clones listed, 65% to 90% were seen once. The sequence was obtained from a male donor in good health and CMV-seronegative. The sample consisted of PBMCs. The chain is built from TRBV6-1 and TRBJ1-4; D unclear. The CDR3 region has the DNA TGTGCCAGCAGGAGGGATACGGCTAATGAAAAACTGTTTTTT. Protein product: CASRRDTANEKLFF.